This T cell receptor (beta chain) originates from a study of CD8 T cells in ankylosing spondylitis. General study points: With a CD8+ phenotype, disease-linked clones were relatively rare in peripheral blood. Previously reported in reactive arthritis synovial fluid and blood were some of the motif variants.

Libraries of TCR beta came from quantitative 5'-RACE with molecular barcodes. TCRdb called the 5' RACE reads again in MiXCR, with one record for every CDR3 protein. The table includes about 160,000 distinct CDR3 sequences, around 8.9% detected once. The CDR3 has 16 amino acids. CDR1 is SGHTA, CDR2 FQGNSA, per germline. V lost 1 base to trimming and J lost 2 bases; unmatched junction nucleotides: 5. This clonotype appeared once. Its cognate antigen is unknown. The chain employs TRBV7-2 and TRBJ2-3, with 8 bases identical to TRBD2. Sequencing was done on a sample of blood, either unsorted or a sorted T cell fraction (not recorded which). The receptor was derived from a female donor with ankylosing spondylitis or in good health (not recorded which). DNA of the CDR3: TGTGCCAGCAGCTTAGTACTAGCGGACCCCACAGATACGCAGTATTTT. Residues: CASSLVLADPTDTQYF.